This T cell receptor beta chain was observed in a study of T cell repertoires in cytomegalovirus infection. CDR3 length: 14 residues. Trimming at V came to 4 bases and at J to 3 bases, leaving 5 bases not matched to a gene. Study observations and caveats: Cumulative frequency (of public TCR beta family members) identified carriers of CMV plus the relevant HLA. CMV-specific HLA-C-restricted TCR beta clonotypes dominated the ex vivo response.

TCRdb recomputed calls from the reads with MiXCR, one row per CDR3 protein. This table has 200,000 to 300,000 distinct CDR3 sequences, approximately 6.7% appearing once. This clonotype was recorded a few times. What it recognizes is unknown. The J gene is TRBJ1-2, the V gene TRBV12-3 or TRBV12-4; TRBD1 matches at 7 bases. This sequence originates from a human donor in good health (CMV status not recorded). Some clones in this sample may be carry-over from other donors' samples. The specimen was PBMCs. As DNA, the CDR3 is TGTGCCAGCAGTTCGGACAGGAACTACTATGGCTACACCTTC. Translated, it gives CASSSDRNYYGYTF.